These 11 T cell receptor beta chains came from one sample sequenced in a study of early T cells in non-severe SARS-CoV-2 infection. TCRdb reprocessed the 5' RACE reads via MiXCR and lists one record per CDR3 protein. This sample has tens of thousands of distinct CDR3 sequences, with around 8.5% found just once. The sample comprised whole blood. Source of these receptors: an adult who was a healthcare worker with PCR-confirmed SARS-CoV-2 infection or an uninfected control (not recorded which).

This clonotype was picked up a small number of times. CDR3 in DNA: TGTGCCAGCAGCTCCGCGGGGGGGCCCCAAGAGACCCAGTACTTC. The encoded protein is CASSSAGGPQETQYF. The genes are TRBV11-2 and TRBJ2-5; 9 bases map to TRBD2. Germline V gene lookup returns CDR1 SGHAT and CDR2 FQNNGV. V shed 4 bases, J shed 1 base, and the junction held 4 bases outside the gene matches. The CDR3 is made up of 15 amino acids.

The chain links TRBV20-1 to TRBJ2-3, with D possibly TRBD1 on 5 matching bases. V dropped 5 bases and J dropped 3 bases, with 12 bases sitting between them. CDR1 is DFQATT and CDR2 is SNEGSKA in the germline V gene (reference sequence). The CDR3 runs 13 residues. The CDR3, as DNA: TGCAGTGCTCCCAGGGAAAGGACAGATACGCAGTATTTT. Its translation is CSAPRERTDTQYF.

This chain uses TRBV29-1 with TRBJ2-7, with 7 nucleotides matching TRBD2. This CDR3 contains 12 residues. Germline CDR1 reads SQVTM; CDR2 reads ANQGSEA. Trimming took 7 bases from V and 1 from J; bases not matched to a gene: 4. The CDR3 nucleotides are TGCAGCGGGGGAGGGAATTCCTACGAGCAGTACTTC. Residues: CSGGGNSYEQYF.

Judged by abundance, this clonotype is medium-sized. This chain links TRBV9 with TRBJ2-3, with D maybe TRBD1 (5 bases). V was trimmed by 3 bases and J by 2 bases, leaving 13 bases between them. Germline V gene sequence: CDR1 SGDLS, CDR2 YYNGEE. The CDR3 spans 15 residues. The CDR3 DNA sequence: TGTGCCAGCAGCGACCTAGGACATTCCACAGATACGCAGTATTTT. Translation: CASSDLGHSTDTQYF.

V usage is TRBV3-1 and J usage is TRBJ2-1; D not certain. CDR3 length: 11 amino acids. The V end was cut by 4 bases, the J end by 9 bases, with 7 bases between. Germline V gives CDR1 LGHDT, CDR2 YNNKEL (reference sequence). The CDR3 here is CASSLSSEQFF. For the CDR3, the DNA is TGTGCCAGCAGCCTGAGCAGTGAGCAGTTCTTC.

The V and J genes are TRBV2 and TRBJ1-1, with unresolved D. Trimming cost V 3 bases and J 1 base, with 6 bases left between them. This CDR3 region has 13 residues. Germline loops: CDR1 SNHLY, CDR2 FYNNEI. CDR3 sequence: CASSEGENTEAFF. In nucleotides, the CDR3 is TGTGCCAGCAGTGAGGGAGAGAACACTGAAGCTTTCTTT.

This clonotype was counted only a few times. The chain couples TRBV13 to TRBJ2-5; 7 nucleotides line up with TRBD2. V shed 1 base, J shed 5 bases, and the junction held 4 bases outside the gene matches. This CDR3 is built from 14 residues. Looked up from germline, CDR1 is PRHDT and CDR2 is FYEKMQ (reference sequence). CDR3 region: CASSLALAVETQYF. For the CDR3, the DNA is TGTGCCAGCAGCTTAGCGCTAGCGGTCGAGACCCAGTACTTC. The full variable domain, its missing parts supplied by reference TRBV13 and TRBJ2-5, is AAGVIQSPRHLIKEKRETATLKCYPIPRHDTVYWYQQGPGQDPQFLISFYEKMQSDKGSIPDRFSAQQFSDYHSELNMSSLELGDSALYFCASSLALAVETQYFGPGTRLLVL.

This chain links TRBV20-1 with TRBJ2-7, with a possible D match to TRBD1 (5 bases). Germline V gene lookup returns CDR1 DFQATT and CDR2 SNEGSKA (reference sequence). Trimming left V 6 bases short and J 2 bases short, with 14 bases between. The CDR3 consists of 13 residues. The CDR3 sequence: CSAGLTSAYEQYF. In DNA form, the CDR3 reads TGCAGTGCGGGGCTCACGTCTGCCTACGAGCAGTACTTC.

The chain couples TRBV9 to TRBJ2-5; D remains ambiguous. The CDR3 totals 14 residues. The V gene lost 3 bases and the J gene lost 3 bases, with 12 bases spanning the gap. Per the germline V gene, CDR1 is SGDLS and CDR2 is YYNGEE. The CDR3 loop is CASSAATWEETQYF. The CDR3 DNA is TGTGCCAGCAGCGCTGCAACCTGGGAAGAGACCCAGTACTTC.

In its sample, this clonotype was seen many times. V gene TRBV6-6 combines with J gene TRBJ1-4; D is undetermined. Trimming took 6 bases from V and 0 from J, leaving 8 bases between them. Germline V gene sequence: CDR1 MNHNY, CDR2 SVGAGI (reference sequence). The CDR3 is 14 residues long. CDR3 protein: CASRADATNEKLFF. The CDR3 region has the DNA TGTGCCAGCAGAGCAGACGCAACTAATGAAAAACTGTTTTTT.

This clonotype was seen repeatedly, ten times or more. The chain has TRBV29-1 and TRBJ2-7; 9 bases map to TRBD2. The CDR3 runs to 12 residues. With V trimmed by 1 base and J by 6 bases, 1 base remained unmatched. CDR1 is SQVTM, CDR2 ANQGSEA, per germline. CDR3 sequence: CSVEVTSGEQYF. The DNA of the CDR3 is TGCAGCGTTGAAGTGACTAGCGGCGAGCAGTACTTC.